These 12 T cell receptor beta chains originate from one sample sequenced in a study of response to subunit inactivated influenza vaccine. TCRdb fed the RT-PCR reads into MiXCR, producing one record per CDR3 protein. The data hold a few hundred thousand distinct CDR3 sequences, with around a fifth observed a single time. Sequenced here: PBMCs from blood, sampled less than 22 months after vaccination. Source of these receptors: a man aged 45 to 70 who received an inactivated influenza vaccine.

The CDR3 sequence is CASSPRRRFGAFF. CDR3 nucleotide sequence: TGTGCCAGCAGTCCCCGTCGACGTTTCGGAGCTTTCTTT. The rearrangement joins TRBV12-3 or TRBV12-4 to TRBJ1-1, with no clear D. The CDR3 has 13 residues. V lost 5 bases and J 10 bases, leaving 17 bases between the germline ends.

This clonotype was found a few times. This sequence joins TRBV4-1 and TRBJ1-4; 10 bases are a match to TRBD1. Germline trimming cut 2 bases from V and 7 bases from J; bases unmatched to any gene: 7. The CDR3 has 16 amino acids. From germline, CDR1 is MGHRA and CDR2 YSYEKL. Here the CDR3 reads CASSQTPGQGSEKLFF. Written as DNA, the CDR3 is TGCGCCAGCAGCCAAACTCCGGGACAGGGGAGTGAAAAACTGTTTTTT.

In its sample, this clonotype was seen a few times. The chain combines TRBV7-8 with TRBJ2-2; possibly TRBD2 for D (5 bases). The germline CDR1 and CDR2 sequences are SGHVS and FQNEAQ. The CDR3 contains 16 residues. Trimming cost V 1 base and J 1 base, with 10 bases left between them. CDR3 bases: TGTGCCAGCAGCTTAGTGCCCGGACTGAACACCGGGGAGCTGTTTTTT. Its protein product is CASSLVPGLNTGELFF.

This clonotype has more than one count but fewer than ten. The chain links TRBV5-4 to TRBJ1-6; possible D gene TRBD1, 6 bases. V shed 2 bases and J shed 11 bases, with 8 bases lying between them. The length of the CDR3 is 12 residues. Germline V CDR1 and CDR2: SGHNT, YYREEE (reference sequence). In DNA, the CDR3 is TGTGCCAGCAGCTTTAACAGGGCACCCCTCCACTTT. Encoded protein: CASSFNRAPLHF.

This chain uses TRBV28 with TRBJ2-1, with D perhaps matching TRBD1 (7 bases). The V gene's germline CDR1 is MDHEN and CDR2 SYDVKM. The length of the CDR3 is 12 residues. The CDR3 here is CIVRAGGREQFF. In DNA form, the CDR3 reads TGTATCGTCCGGGCAGGGGGGAGGGAGCAGTTCTTC. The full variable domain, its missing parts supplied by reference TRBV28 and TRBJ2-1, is DVKVTQSSRYLVKRTGEKVFLECVQDMDHENMFWYRQDPGLGLRLIYFSYDVKMKEKGDIPEGYSVSREKKERFSLILESASTNQTSMYLCIVRAGGREQFFGPGTRLTVL.

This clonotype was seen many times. For the CDR3, the DNA is TGTGCCAGCAGTTCGGCGGGGAGAGGAAACACCATATATTTT. This gives the protein CASSSAGRGNTIYF. The chain has TRBV6-2 or TRBV6-3 and TRBJ1-3; D gene uncertain. V lost 4 bases and J lost 4, with 11 bases in between. The germline CDR1 and CDR2 sequences are MNHEY and SVGEGT. CDR3 length equals 14 residues.

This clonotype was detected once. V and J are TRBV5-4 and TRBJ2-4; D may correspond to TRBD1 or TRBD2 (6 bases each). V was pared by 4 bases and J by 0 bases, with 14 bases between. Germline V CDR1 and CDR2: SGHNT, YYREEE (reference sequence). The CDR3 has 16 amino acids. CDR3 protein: CASSRIGGLAKNIQYF. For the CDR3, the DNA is TGTGCCAGCAGCCGTATCGGGGGCCTAGCCAAAAACATTCAGTACTTC.

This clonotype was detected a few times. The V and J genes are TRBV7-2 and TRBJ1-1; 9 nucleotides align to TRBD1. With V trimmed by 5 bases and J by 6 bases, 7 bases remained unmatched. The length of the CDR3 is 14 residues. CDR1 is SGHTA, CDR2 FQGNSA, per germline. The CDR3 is CASSQRQGVAEAFF. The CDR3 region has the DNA TGTGCCAGCAGCCAAAGACAGGGGGTAGCTGAAGCTTTCTTT.

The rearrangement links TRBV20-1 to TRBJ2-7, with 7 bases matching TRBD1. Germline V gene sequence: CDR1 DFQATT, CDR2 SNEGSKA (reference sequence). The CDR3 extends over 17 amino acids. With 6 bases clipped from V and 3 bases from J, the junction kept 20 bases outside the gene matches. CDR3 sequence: CSATAYVSAGGFYEQYF. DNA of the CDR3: TGCAGTGCCACCGCCTATGTCTCGGCAGGGGGATTCTACGAGCAGTACTTC.

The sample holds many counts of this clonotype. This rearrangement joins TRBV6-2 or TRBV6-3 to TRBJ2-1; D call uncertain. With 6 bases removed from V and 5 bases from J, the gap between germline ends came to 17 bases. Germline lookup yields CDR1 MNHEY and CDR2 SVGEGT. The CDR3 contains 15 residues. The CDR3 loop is CASSHPRGRHNEQFF. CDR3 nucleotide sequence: TGTGCCAGCAGCCATCCCCGAGGACGGCACAATGAGCAGTTCTTC.

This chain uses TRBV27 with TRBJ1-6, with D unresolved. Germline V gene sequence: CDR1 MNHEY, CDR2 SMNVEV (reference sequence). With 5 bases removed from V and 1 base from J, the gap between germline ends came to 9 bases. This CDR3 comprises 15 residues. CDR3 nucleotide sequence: TGTGCCAGCAGTGGGTACACATCCTATAATTCACCCCTCCACTTT. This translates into CASSGYTSYNSPLHF.

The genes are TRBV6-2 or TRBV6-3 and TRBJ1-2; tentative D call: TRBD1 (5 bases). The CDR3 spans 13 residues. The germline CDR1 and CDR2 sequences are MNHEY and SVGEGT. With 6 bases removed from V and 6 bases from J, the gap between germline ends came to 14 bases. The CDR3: CASRQGTTHGYTF. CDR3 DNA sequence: TGTGCCAGCAGACAAGGGACCACGCATGGCTACACCTTC.